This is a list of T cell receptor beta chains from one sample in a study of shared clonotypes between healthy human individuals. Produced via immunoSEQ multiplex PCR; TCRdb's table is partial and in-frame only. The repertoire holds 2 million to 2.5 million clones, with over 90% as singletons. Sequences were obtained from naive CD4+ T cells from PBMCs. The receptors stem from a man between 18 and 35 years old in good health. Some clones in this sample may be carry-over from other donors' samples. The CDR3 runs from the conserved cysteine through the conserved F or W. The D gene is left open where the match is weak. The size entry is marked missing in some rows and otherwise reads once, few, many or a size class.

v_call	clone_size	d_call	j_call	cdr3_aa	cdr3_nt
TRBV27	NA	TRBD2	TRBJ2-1	CASRGGLAGVNEQFF	TGTGCCAGCAGGGGGGGGCTAGCGGGAGTAAATGAGCAGTTCTTC
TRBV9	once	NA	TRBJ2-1	CASSVGGLPIYNEQFF	TGTGCCAGCAGCGTAGGCGGACTCCCGATCTACAATGAGCAGTTCTTC
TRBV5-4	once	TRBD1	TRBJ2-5	CASTRTGVSGETQYF	TGTGCCAGCACAAGAACAGGGGTTTCTGGGGAGACCCAGTACTTC
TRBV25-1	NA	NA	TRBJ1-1	CASSDGQTNTEAFF	TGTGCCAGCAGTGACGGACAGACCAACACTGAAGCTTTCTTT
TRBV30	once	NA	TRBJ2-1	CAWSVPGTSSYNEQFF	TGTGCCTGGAGTGTACCAGGGACGAGCTCCTACAATGAGCAGTTCTTC
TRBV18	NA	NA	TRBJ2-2	CASSPGSTGELFF	TGTGCCAGCTCACCGGGGTCCACCGGGGAGCTGTTTTTT
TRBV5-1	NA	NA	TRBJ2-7	CASSFSGSSYEQYF	TGCGCCAGCAGCTTTTCCGGATCTTCCTACGAGCAGTACTTC
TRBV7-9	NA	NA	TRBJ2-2	CASALTPGELFF	TGTGCCAGCGCCCTCACCCCCGGGGAGCTGTTTTTT
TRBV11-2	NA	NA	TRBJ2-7	CASSLLVPYEQYF	TGTGCCAGCAGCTTACTCGTCCCCTACGAGCAGTACTTC
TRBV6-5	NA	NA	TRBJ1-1	CASSDPGRHTEAFF	TGTGCCAGCTCCGATCCGGGGCGTCACACTGAAGCTTTCTTT
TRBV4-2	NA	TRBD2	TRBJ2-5	CASSQGQASSGSFGETQYF	TGTGCCAGCAGCCAAGGGCAGGCTTCTAGCGGGAGTTTCGGGGAGACCCAGTACTTC
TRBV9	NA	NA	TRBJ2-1	CASSVSPRGEQFF	TGTGCCAGCAGCGTAAGCCCCCGGGGTGAGCAGTTCTTC
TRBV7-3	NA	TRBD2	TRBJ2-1	CASSLGTSEAEQFF	TGTGCCAGCAGCCTCGGGACTAGCGAGGCTGAGCAGTTCTTC
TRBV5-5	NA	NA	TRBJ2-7	CASSLGGISYEQYF	TGTGCCAGCAGCTTGGGTGGGATTTCCTACGAGCAGTACTTC
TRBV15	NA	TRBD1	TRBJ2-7	CATSGPVGQAFEQYF	TGTGCCACCAGCGGCCCAGTGGGACAGGCGTTTGAGCAGTACTTC
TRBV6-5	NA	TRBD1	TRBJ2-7	CASTTTGASYEQYF	TGTGCCAGCACCACGACAGGGGCCTCCTACGAGCAGTACTTC
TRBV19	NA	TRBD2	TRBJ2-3	CASSISGLAGGFAGPDTQYF	TGTGCCAGTAGTATCTCGGGACTAGCGGGAGGTTTCGCTGGCCCAGATACGCAGTATTTT
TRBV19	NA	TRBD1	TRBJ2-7	CASSIGTGGRYEQYF	TGTGCCAGTAGTATCGGGACAGGGGGCAGGTACGAGCAGTACTTC